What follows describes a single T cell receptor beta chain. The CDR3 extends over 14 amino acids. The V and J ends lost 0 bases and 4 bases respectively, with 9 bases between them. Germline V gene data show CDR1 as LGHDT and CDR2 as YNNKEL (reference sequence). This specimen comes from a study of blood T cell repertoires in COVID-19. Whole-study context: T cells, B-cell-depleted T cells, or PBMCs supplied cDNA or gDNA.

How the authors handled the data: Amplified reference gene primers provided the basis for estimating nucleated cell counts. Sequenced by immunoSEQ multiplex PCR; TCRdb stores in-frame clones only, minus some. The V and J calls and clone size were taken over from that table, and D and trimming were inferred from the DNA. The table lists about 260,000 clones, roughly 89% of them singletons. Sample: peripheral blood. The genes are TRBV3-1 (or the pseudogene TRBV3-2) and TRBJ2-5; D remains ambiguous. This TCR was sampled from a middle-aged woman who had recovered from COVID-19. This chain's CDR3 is CASSQDLSGETQYF. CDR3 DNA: TGTGCCAGCAGCCAAGATCTGAGTGGAGAGACCCAGTACTTC.